This T cell receptor beta chain was sequenced during a study of cytotoxic CD8 clonotypes in ibrutinib-treated CLL. The overall study: The authors obtained response samples at a median of about 11 months of treatment, range 6 to 36. General study results and limits: Clonality was higher at baseline than in age-matched healthy donors and tracked circulating CD8+ T-cell counts. Public clonotypes were seen rarely and were contracted or stable on treatment.

Germline V gene lookup returns CDR1 MGHDK and CDR2 SYGVNS. The CDR3 extends over 15 amino acids. V was trimmed by 3 bases and J by 3 bases, leaving 12 bases between them. Cryopreserved PBMCs yielded roughly 2 micrograms of genomic DNA for TCR beta libraries. Libraries were prepared by immunoSEQ multiplex PCR; TCRdb keeps only in-frame clonotypes and omits some of them. The data contain around 310,000 clones, 70% to 80% of them seen just once; the ten biggest clones take up 6.5% to 8%. Notes on this clone: Its antigen is as yet unknown.

The clonotype originates from a human donor with chronic lymphocytic leukemia. The chain carries TRBV25-1 and TRBJ1-5; D might be TRBD1 (6 bases). The sample was PBMCs, taken before ibrutinib treatment. The CDR3 is CASSDFGGPNQPQHF. CDR3 bases: TGTGCCAGCAGTGATTTTGGGGGGCCCAATCAGCCCCAGCATTTT.